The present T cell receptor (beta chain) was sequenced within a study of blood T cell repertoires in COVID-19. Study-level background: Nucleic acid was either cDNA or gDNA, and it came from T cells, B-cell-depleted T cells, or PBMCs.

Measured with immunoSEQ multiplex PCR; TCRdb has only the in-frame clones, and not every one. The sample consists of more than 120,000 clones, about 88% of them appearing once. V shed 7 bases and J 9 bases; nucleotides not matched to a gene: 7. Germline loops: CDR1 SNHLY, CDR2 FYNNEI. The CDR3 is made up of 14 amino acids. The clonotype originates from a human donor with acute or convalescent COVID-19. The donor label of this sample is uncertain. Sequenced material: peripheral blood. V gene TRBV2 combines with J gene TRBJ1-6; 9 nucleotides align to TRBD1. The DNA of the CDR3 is TGTGCCAGCAAGGCTGGACAGGGGAGTTCACCCCTCCACTTT. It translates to CASKAGQGSSPLHF.